The clone carrying this T cell receptor (beta chain) was seen many times. Aged 18 to 65, the patients with hyperthyroidism had under 2 months' duration and were newly diagnosed. Diagnostic conclusions were grounded in clinical symptoms, serum thyroxine, TRAb, thyroid ultrasound and orbital computed tomography. This record belongs to a study of Graves' ophthalmopathy and Graves' hyperthyroidism. V was clipped by 4 bases and J by 4 bases, with 5 bases between them. Germline CDR1 and CDR2: SEHNR and FQNEAQ (reference sequence). This CDR3 is built from 12 residues. TCR beta CDR3 amplification used RNA transcripts. Amplification began with first-round RT-PCR using HTBI primers, then second-round multiplex PCR was performed. TCRdb reprocessed the multiplex PCR reads with MiXCR, giving one entry per CDR3 protein. The table lists 500,000 to 700,000 distinct CDR3 sequences, roughly 39% of them singletons.

The source material was peripheral blood or thyroid tissue (not recorded which). The source is an adult man with Graves' hyperthyroidism. The rearrangement joins TRBV7-9 to TRBJ1-5; D is unclear. The CDR3 bases are TGTGCCAGCAGCTGGGAGAATCAGCCCCAGCATTTT. Translation: CASSWENQPQHF.